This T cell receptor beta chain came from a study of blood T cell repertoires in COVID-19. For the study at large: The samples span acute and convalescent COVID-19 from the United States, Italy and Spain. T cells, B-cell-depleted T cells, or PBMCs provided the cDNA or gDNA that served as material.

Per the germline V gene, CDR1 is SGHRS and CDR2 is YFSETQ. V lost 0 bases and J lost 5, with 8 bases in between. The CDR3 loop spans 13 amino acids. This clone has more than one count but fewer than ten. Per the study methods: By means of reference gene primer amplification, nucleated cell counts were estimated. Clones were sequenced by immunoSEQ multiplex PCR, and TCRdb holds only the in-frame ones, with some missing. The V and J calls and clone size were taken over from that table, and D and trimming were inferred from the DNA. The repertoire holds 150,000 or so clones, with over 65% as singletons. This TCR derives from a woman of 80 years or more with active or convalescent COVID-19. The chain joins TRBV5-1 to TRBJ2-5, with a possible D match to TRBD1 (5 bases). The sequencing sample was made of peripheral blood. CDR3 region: CASSLGRAETQYF. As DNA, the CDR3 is TGCGCCAGCAGCTTGGGCAGGGCGGAGACCCAGTACTTC.